This TCR beta chain was documented in a study of early T cells in non-severe SARS-CoV-2 infection. Turning to the study itself: Sequencing of bulk RNA from unsorted whole blood was done, without chain pairing. Study-wide results and limits: Matching against VDJdb likely underestimated virus-specific expansions, favoring anti-spike CD8.

Attachment of unique molecular identifiers was made to individual cDNA molecules. TCRdb re-called the 5' RACE reads through MiXCR, storing one row per CDR3 protein. The sample shows tens of thousands of distinct CDR3 sequences, roughly 12% of them seen only once. Germline V gene lookup returns CDR1 SGHRS and CDR2 YFSETQ. Trimming took 2 bases from V and 2 from J, leaving 10 bases between them. This CDR3 is built from 14 residues. This clonotype was seen repeatedly, ten times or more. Its antigen is not known. The chain uses TRBV5-1 and TRBJ2-5, with D possibly being TRBD2 (5 bases). The source of this sequence is an adult who was a healthcare worker with PCR-confirmed SARS-CoV-2 infection or an uninfected control (not recorded which). Sample: whole blood. The CDR3 loop is CASSLEGRQETQYF. CDR3 DNA: TGCGCCAGCAGCTTAGAGGGAAGGCAAGAGACCCAGTACTTC.